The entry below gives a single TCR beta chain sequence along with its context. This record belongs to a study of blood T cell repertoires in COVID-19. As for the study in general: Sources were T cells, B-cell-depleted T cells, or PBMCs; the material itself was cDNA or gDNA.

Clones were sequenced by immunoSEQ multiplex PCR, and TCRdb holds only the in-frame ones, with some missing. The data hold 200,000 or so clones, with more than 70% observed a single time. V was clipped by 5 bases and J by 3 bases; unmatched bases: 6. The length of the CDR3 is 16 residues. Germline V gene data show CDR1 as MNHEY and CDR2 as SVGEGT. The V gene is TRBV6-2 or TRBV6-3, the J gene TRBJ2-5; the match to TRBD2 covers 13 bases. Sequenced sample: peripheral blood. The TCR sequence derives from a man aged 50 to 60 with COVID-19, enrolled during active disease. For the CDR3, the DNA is TGTGCCAGCAGTCCCGTGGGACTAGCGGGAAAAGAGACCCAGTACTTC. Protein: CASSPVGLAGKETQYF.